The sequence of this TCR beta chain was determined in a study of blood T cells in healthy people across ages. The wider study: T cells yielded about one barcoded beta molecule per two cells through template switching.

Notes on the study in general: A greater number of naive CD4+ cells and higher diversity distinguished long-lived donors from aged donors.

Through a sample-barcoded 5' primer and a J-beta primer mix, a second PCR was run for about 6 to 12 cycles. A template-switch adaptor with 12 random nucleotides tagged each cDNA molecule. TCRdb fed the 5' RACE reads into MiXCR, producing one record per CDR3 protein. The repertoire holds about 320,000 distinct CDR3 sequences, with around 30% as singletons. The sample providers were healthy Caucasian people from Russia, aged roughly 6 to 90. As to this clonotype: Its antigen is currently unknown.

V shed 4 bases and J shed 6 bases, with 15 bases lying between them. Germline V lookup: CDR1 LGHNA, CDR2 YSLEER. This CDR3 contains 14 residues. The chain links TRBV4-3 to TRBJ1-2; D gene uncertain. Source material: blood. The sequence derives from a woman in her seventies in good health. DNA for the CDR3: TGCGCCAGCAGCCCCTACGGAACGACCCATGGCTACACCTTC. This translates into CASSPYGTTHGYTF.